The sample holds many counts of the clone carrying this TCR beta chain. Its specificity is unknown. Amplified regions were TCR beta CDR3 sequences from RNA transcripts. The HTBI primer set served for first-round RT-PCR of the TCR CDR3. TCRdb reanalysed the multiplex PCR reads using MiXCR and keeps one entry per CDR3 protein. The table lists hundreds of thousands of distinct CDR3 sequences, around 24% of them singletons. CDR3 length equals 15 residues. V lost 5 bases and J lost 5, with 18 bases in between. Germline V gene data show CDR1 as SGHTA and CDR2 as FQGNSA. This entry is derived from a study of T cells in Graves' hyperthyroidism and ophthalmopathy. Study-wide results and caveats: Most expanded thyroid clonotypes above 0.001 also appeared in blood.

Thyroid ultrasound and orbital computed tomography, with clinical symptoms and serum thyroxine and TRAb, informed diagnoses. PBMCs were sourced from more than 7.5 ml fresh peripheral blood. The chain employs TRBV7-2 and TRBJ1-2, with D possibly matching TRBD1 (5 bases). This clonotype was sampled from a woman aged 40 to 49 with Graves' ophthalmopathy. The specimen was blood. The DNA of the CDR3 is TGTGCCAGCAGCCCCTGGCGGGACGGAATTTATGGCTACACCTTC. Its translation: CASSPWRDGIYGYTF.